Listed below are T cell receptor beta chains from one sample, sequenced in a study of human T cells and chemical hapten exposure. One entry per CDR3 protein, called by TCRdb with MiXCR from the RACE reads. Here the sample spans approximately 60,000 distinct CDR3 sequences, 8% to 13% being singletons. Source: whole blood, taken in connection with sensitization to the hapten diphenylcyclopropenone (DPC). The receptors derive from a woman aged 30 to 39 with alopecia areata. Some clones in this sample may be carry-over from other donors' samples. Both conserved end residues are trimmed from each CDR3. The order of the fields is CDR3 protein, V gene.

cdr3_aa: ASSLLVTISGDNYNSPLH
v_call: TRBV28

cdr3_aa: ASSAQTSGGAGAQETQY
v_call: TRBV19

cdr3_aa: ASSGSRTGYEQY
v_call: TRBV5-1

cdr3_aa: SVLQGGTGELF
v_call: TRBV29-1

cdr3_aa: ASRGKTWGHTEAF
v_call: TRBV6-5

cdr3_aa: ASSYGGGALPQY
v_call: TRBV6-2/TRBV6-3

cdr3_aa: ASSIGWAAYNQPQH
v_call: TRBV19

cdr3_aa: ASGGGTHQPQH
v_call: TRBV6-1

cdr3_aa: AWSAFRIRNEQY
v_call: TRBV30

cdr3_aa: ATSSPGLAGFNEQF
v_call: TRBV24-1

cdr3_aa: ASSLASGNTGELF
v_call: TRBV5-1

cdr3_aa: ASSPPDRQGEQF
v_call: TRBV18

cdr3_aa: ASSSAGQGSDTQY
v_call: TRBV27

cdr3_aa: SGTSEGRSDTQY
v_call: TRBV29-1

cdr3_aa: ASSQSPGTEAF
v_call: TRBV7-3

cdr3_aa: ASSQLSSTDTQY
v_call: TRBV11-1

cdr3_aa: ASSPQGVANTGELF
v_call: TRBV28

cdr3_aa: ASSTEGTEAF
v_call: TRBV11-1

cdr3_aa: ASSQVAGDIQY
v_call: TRBV4-3

cdr3_aa: ASKQVLNTEAF
v_call: TRBV11-2

cdr3_aa: SVADGYNSPLH
v_call: TRBV29-1

cdr3_aa: ASSQGAMNYGYT
v_call: TRBV3-1

cdr3_aa: ASNSLGTVNEKLF
v_call: TRBV6-1

cdr3_aa: ASSAASHSPLH
v_call: TRBV6-1

cdr3_aa: ASSSGVGESPLH
v_call: TRBV12-3/TRBV12-4

cdr3_aa: ARGSAKACDEQF
v_call: TRBV27

cdr3_aa: ASSFNGINSPLH
v_call: TRBV5-5

cdr3_aa: ASSTGRILT
v_call: TRBV13

cdr3_aa: ASISLPYYEQY
v_call: TRBV28

cdr3_aa: SARDPGGAGGETQY
v_call: TRBV20-1

cdr3_aa: ASSFAGGNYNEQF
v_call: TRBV5-1

cdr3_aa: ASSVGGTDTQY
v_call: TRBV9

cdr3_aa: ASSPEGGSNQPQH
v_call: TRBV18

cdr3_aa: ASSWERMNTEAF
v_call: TRBV7-3

cdr3_aa: ASSQDLGGSYNSPLH
v_call: TRBV4-1

cdr3_aa: ASSFWGGNGYT
v_call: TRBV5-4

cdr3_aa: SHPSGTGYEQY
v_call: TRBV20-1

cdr3_aa: ASSYGGGRSSETQY
v_call: TRBV6-2/TRBV6-3

cdr3_aa: ASSYSKGQGGYGYT
v_call: TRBV6-5

cdr3_aa: ASSSQSGGQH
v_call: TRBV28

cdr3_aa: ASRVDRDNQPQH
v_call: TRBV2

cdr3_aa: ASSPSPARDTGELF
v_call: TRBV5-1

cdr3_aa: ASSLVGGELF
v_call: TRBV7-8

cdr3_aa: ATSRGTGGAPQH
v_call: TRBV15

cdr3_aa: ASSLGQYNEQF
v_call: TRBV7-9

cdr3_aa: ASSSWTGHTEAF
v_call: TRBV7-9